This T cell receptor beta chain was captured in a study of tumor and adjacent non-tumor tissue in lung cancer. Study at large: Aged about 31 to 80 years, patients included 10 men and five or six women with stage I to III disease. About 4.17 million productive TCRbeta reads were obtained per sample on average.

Deletions cut 7 bases from V and 0 bases from J, with 12 bases between. Germline lookup yields CDR1 MNHNS and CDR2 SASEGT. The CDR3 totals 14 residues. Three rounds of nested PCR, following a modified ARM-PCR protocol, produced the TCRbeta library. Each CDR3 protein gets one entry after TCRdb re-called the multiplex PCR reads with MiXCR. The sample lists 85,000 to 130,000 distinct CDR3 sequences, over 55% occurring once. Findings of the study overall: Normal lung showed higher cumulative top 100 clone frequency than tumor.

This clonotype appeared many times. Its antigen is not identified. RNA was extracted from bulk tissue without any cell sorting. Distant lung tissue was collected more than 3 cm away from the tumor edge. The rearrangement joins TRBV6-1 to TRBJ2-5, with D uncertain. The sample taken for sequencing was distant non-tumor lung tissue. The clonotype was recovered from a man aged 25-45 years with non-small cell lung cancer. Here the CDR3 DNA reads TGTGCCAGCACCGTGGACCGAGACCAAGAGACCCAGTACTTC. It encodes CASTVDRDQETQYF.